A selection of T cell receptor beta chains follows, all from one sample in a study of blood T cell repertoires in COVID-19. The repertoire was sequenced with immunoSEQ multiplex PCR; TCRdb's copy has only in-frame clones and lacks some. The sample yields 300,000 to 450,000 clones, roughly 86% seen once. The specimen sequenced was PBMCs or T cells enriched from blood (not recorded which). These receptors were obtained from a man younger than 45 who had recovered from COVID-19. Each CDR3 is given with its conserved first and last residue. A D gene is named only where the DNA matches it firmly. Not all rows give a size; the values are once, few, many and, for expanded clones, a class.

>TRBJ2-7|NA|TRBV6-5|NA
TGTGCCAGCAGTTACGGGGCAGGAACCTACGAGCAGTACTTC
CASSYGAGTYEQYF
>TRBJ2-3|NA|TRBV6-5|NA
TGTGCCAGCAGTTACGGGCCAAATCCTTATACGCAGTATTTT
CASSYGPNPYTQYF
>TRBJ1-5|NA|TRBV5-1|once
TGCGCCAGCAGCTTGGGGCAGTATAGCAATCAGCCCCAGCATTTT
CASSLGQYSNQPQHF
>TRBJ2-7|TRBD1|TRBV3-1/TRBV3-2|NA
TGTGCCAGCAGCCAAGGGTGGCAGGGGGTTGGCGAGCAGTACTTC
CASSQGWQGVGEQYF
>TRBJ2-4|NA|TRBV5-1|NA
TGCGCCAGCAGCTTGAGCGGTGGAGACATTCAGTACTTC
CASSLSGGDIQYF
>TRBJ2-7|TRBD2|TRBV7-8|NA
TGTGCCAGCAGCGTGGGACTAGCGGGGGGCACCGGCTCCTACGAGCAGTACTTC
CASSVGLAGGTGSYEQYF
>TRBJ1-2|NA|TRBV9|NA
TGTGCCAGCAGCCTGGGCAGGGATGAGAGGGGCTACACCTTC
CASSLGRDERGYTF
>TRBJ1-1|NA|TRBV18|NA
TGTGCCAGCTCACTCGTTTTTGTAAAGAACACTGAAGCTTTCTTT
CASSLVFVKNTEAFF
>TRBJ2-2|TRBD1|TRBV30|NA
TGTGCCTGGAACGCCCAGGGGGCAAGGTCCGGGGAGCTGTTTTTT
CAWNAQGARSGELFF
>TRBJ1-6|TRBD1|TRBV2|NA
TGTGCCAGCAGTTCCGGGACAGGTGACTCACCCCTCCACTTT
CASSSGTGDSPLHF
>TRBJ2-1|TRBD2|TRBV19|NA
TGTGCCAGTAGTCCCCGCGGGGGAGTCAATGAGCAGTTCTTC
CASSPRGGVNEQFF
>TRBJ1-2|TRBD1|TRBV3-1/TRBV3-2|NA
TGTGCCAGCAGCTTCGACAGGGGGCATGTTGGCTACACCTTC
CASSFDRGHVGYTF
>TRBJ1-5|NA|TRBV4-2|NA
TGTGCCAGCAGCCAAGAAGAGCGGGGGGGTAATGAGCCCCAGCATTTT
CASSQEERGGNEPQHF
>TRBJ2-7|TRBD1|TRBV5-1|NA
TGCGCCAGCAGCTGGGCCACTACAGGGGGCGAGCAGTACTTC
CASSWATTGGEQYF
>TRBJ1-2|TRBD1|TRBV12-3/TRBV12-4|NA
TGTGCCAGCAGTCCCGGGACAGGGGATGGCTACACCTTC
CASSPGTGDGYTF
>TRBJ1-1|TRBD1|TRBV20-1|NA
TGCAGTGCTAGTGGTAGTGACAGGGCCACTGAAGCTTTCTTT
CSASGSDRATEAFF
>TRBJ2-7|NA|TRBV7-9|NA
TGTGCCAGCAGCTCCTTAGTAGAACTAAACGAGCAGTACTTC
CASSSLVELNEQYF
>TRBJ1-2|NA|TRBV9|NA
TGTGCCAGCAGCGTAGGGGCAGGGAATAACTATGGCTACACCTTC
CASSVGAGNNYGYTF
>TRBJ1-3|NA|TRBV5-4|NA
TGTGCCAGCAGCTTGGGAGCTTACTCCCCTGGAAACACCATATATTTT
CASSLGAYSPGNTIYF
>TRBJ1-1|NA|TRBV5-4|once
TGTGCCAGCAGCGTTGACAGTAATGAAGCTTTCTTT
CASSVDSNEAFF
>TRBJ1-4|TRBD1|TRBV4-1|NA
TGCGCCAGCAGCCTTATGACAGGGGGTGAAAAACTGTTTTTT
CASSLMTGGEKLFF
>TRBJ2-7|NA|TRBV7-8|NA
TGTGCCAGCAGCTTAGCTGAACAGGGAGCCTACGAGCAGTACTTC
CASSLAEQGAYEQYF
>TRBJ2-7|NA|TRBV21-1|few
TGTGCCAGCAGCAAAGAGTACGGGTCCTACGAGCAGTACTTC
CASSKEYGSYEQYF
>TRBJ1-2|NA|TRBV7-9|NA
TGTGCCAGCAGCGATCGACAGGATGGCTACACCTTC
CASSDRQDGYTF
>TRBJ1-2|NA|TRBV12-5|NA
TGTGCTAGTGGTTTTGGCCAGTTTAACTATGGCTACACCTTC
CASGFGQFNYGYTF
>TRBJ1-3|NA|TRBV19|once
TGTGCCAGTAGTATTGGCAGGGGCTACAACACCATATATTTT
CASSIGRGYNTIYF
>TRBJ1-2|TRBD1|TRBV6-5|NA
TGTGCCAGCAGAAGACAGGGGGCGAACTATGGCTACACCTTC
CASRRQGANYGYTF
>TRBJ2-3|NA|TRBV5-4|NA
TGTGCCAGCAGCCAAAGGATCGGGGACTCAGATACGCAGTATTTT
CASSQRIGDSDTQYF
>TRBJ1-6|TRBD1|TRBV18|NA
TGTGCCAGCTCGCAATCGGGACAGGGGGCTAATTCACCCCTCCACTTT
CASSQSGQGANSPLHF